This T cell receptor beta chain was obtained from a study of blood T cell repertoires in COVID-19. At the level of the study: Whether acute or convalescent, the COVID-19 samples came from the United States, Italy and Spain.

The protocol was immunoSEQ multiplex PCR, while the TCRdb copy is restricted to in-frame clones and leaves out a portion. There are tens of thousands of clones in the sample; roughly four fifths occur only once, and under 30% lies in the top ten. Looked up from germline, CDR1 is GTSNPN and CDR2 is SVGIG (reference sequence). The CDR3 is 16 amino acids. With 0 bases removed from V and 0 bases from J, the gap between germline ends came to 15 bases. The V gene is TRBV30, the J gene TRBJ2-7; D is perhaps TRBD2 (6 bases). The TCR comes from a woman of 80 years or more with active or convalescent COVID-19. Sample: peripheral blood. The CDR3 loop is CAWSVRRGSDSYEQYF. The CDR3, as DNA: TGTGCCTGGAGTGTACGGAGGGGCTCCGACTCCTACGAGCAGTACTTC.